This passage covers 26 T cell receptor beta chains from one sample sequenced in a study of PD-L1 blockade in urothelial cancer listed by TCRdb under 2017. Library generation was performed with the immunoSEQ multiplex PCR assay. Not all clones reach the TCRdb copy of this immuneACCESS table, which keeps in-frame sequences only. Checked studies attribute under half of the gap to unresolved V genes and leave the rest unexplained. Within this sample are around 110,000 clones, with about 89% of them counted one time only. The top ten constitute more than 1.5% of the sample. Reading the label with the study, this specimen's time point is: peripheral blood 6 weeks after treatment start. The sequences come from PBMCs, collected around atezolizumab (anti-PD-L1) treatment. The source is a man aged 55 to 70 with urothelial cancer.

The chain joins TRBV7-8 to TRBJ1-2; 7 bases agree with TRBD1. The germline V gene encodes CDR1 SGHVS and CDR2 FQNEAQ. This CDR3 has 15 amino acids. With V trimmed by 1 base and J by 8 bases, 10 bases remained unmatched. The CDR3 protein is CASSLEAGGGGGYTF. For the CDR3, the DNA is TGTGCCAGCAGCTTAGAGGCAGGGGGTGGAGGCGGCTACACCTTC.

The chain couples TRBV11-2 to TRBJ1-5; TRBD1 aligns across 9 bases. This CDR3 is 14 amino acids long. V lost 1 base to trimming and J lost 5 bases; unmatched junction nucleotides: 0. CDR1 and CDR2 from the germline V gene are SGHAT and FQNNGV. The CDR3 protein is CASSLGTGDQPQHF. Here the CDR3 DNA reads TGTGCCAGCAGCTTAGGGACAGGGGATCAGCCCCAGCATTTT.

J is TRBJ1-1 and V is TRBV27; TRBD1 agrees at 12 bases. The CDR3 sequence is 15 residues long. Germline values: CDR1 MNHEY, CDR2 SMNVEV (reference sequence). V shed 2 bases and J 5 bases; nucleotides not matched to a gene: 3. CDR3 nucleotides: TGTGCCAGCAGTTTAGGGACAGGGGGCCGGACTGAAGCTTTCTTT. Residues: CASSLGTGGRTEAFF.

The genes are TRBV29-1 and TRBJ2-7, with 8 bases aligning to TRBD1. Germline CDR1 is SQVTM and CDR2 is ANQGSEA. The length of the CDR3 is 12 residues. The trim removed 7 bases at V and 7 bases at J, leaving 9 bases unmatched. The CDR3 region is CSGARGPLEQYF. In DNA, the CDR3 is TGCAGCGGGGCCAGGGGGCCCTTGGAGCAGTACTTC.

J is TRBJ2-1 and V is TRBV5-1; 8 bases map to TRBD1. V lost 2 bases to trimming and J lost 3 bases; unmatched junction nucleotides: 4. The length of the CDR3 is 15 residues. Germline CDR1 and CDR2: SGHRS and YFSETQ. CDR3 protein: CASSFLQGGYNEQFF. The CDR3, as DNA: TGCGCCAGCAGCTTTTTACAGGGGGGCTACAATGAGCAGTTCTTC.

The CDR3 sequence: CTSSLPSGDNTGELFF. DNA for the CDR3: TGCACCAGCAGCCTCCCTAGCGGGGATAACACCGGGGAGCTGTTTTTT. The chain joins TRBV1 to TRBJ2-2; the table calls TRBD2, which could not be checked here. TRBV1 is a documented pseudogene. The CDR3 length is 16 residues.

The chain is built from TRBV7-9 and TRBJ2-5; 10 positions match TRBD2. J lost 5 bases, V lost 2 bases, and 5 bases had no gene match. Germline CDR1 reads SEHNR; CDR2 reads FQNEAQ (reference sequence). The CDR3 runs to 15 residues. The CDR3, as DNA: TGTGCCAGCAGCTTACTAGCGGGGGAATGGGAGACCCAGTACTTC. This encodes CASSLLAGEWETQYF.

The chain couples TRBV4-1 to TRBJ2-1; unclear D gene. The CDR3 runs 12 residues. Deletions cut 4 bases from V and 10 bases from J, with 11 bases between. Germline CDR1 and CDR2: MGHRA and YSYEKL. CDR3 sequence reads: CASSPSPPEQFF. DNA of the CDR3: TGCGCCAGCAGCCCTTCCCCCCCGGAGCAGTTCTTC.

The rearrangement links TRBV4-1 to TRBJ1-2; a weak D match, TRBD1 (5 bases). In germline, CDR1 is MGHRA, CDR2 YSYEKL. There are 16 residues in the CDR3. Between the trimmed V and J ends, which lost 0 bases and 3 bases, there was a span of 14 bases. CDR3 sequence: CASSQDEAGNHYGYTF. As DNA, the CDR3 is TGCGCCAGCAGCCAAGATGAAGCAGGGAATCACTATGGCTACACCTTC.

This clone was found a few times. This is likely a read error, given that the CDR3 carries no conserved phenylalanine or tryptophan at its end. Because the CDR3's place on the DNA is in doubt, the DNA is left out and the CDR3 is given as listed by TCRdb. CDR3 protein: CATSRPLGGQHLI. The chain employs TRBV15 and TRBJ1-1. The CDR3 extends over 13 residues, inclusive of both ends. Germline CDR1 and CDR2: LNHNV and YYDKDF (reference sequence).

This clone was found a few times. The V and J genes are TRBV5-1 and TRBJ1-5; tentative D call: TRBD1 (5 bases). The CDR3 sequence is 14 residues long. CDR1 is SGHRS and CDR2 is YFSETQ in the germline V gene. The germline V and J ends were trimmed by 0 bases and 2 bases, with 6 bases remaining between them. The CDR3 nucleotides are TGCGCCAGCAGCTTGGGGGGGGGCAATCAGCCCCAGCATTTT. Amino acid sequence: CASSLGGGNQPQHF.

This chain joins TRBV5-1 and TRBJ1-2; 10 positions agree with TRBD1. CDR1 is SGHRS and CDR2 is YFSETQ in the germline V gene. There are 14 residues in the CDR3. With 4 bases clipped from V and 5 bases from J, the junction kept 5 bases outside the gene matches. The CDR3 reads CASSRQGAEYGYTF. DNA of the CDR3: TGCGCCAGCAGCCGACAGGGGGCGGAATATGGCTACACCTTC.

The chain recombines TRBV19 with TRBJ1-2, with 7 bases fitting TRBD1. Per the germline V gene, CDR1 is LNHDA and CDR2 is SQIVND (reference sequence). The junction had 5 bases not matched to a gene; V was cut back by 6 bases and J by 10 bases. This CDR3 region has 11 residues. Here the CDR3 reads CASRRQGDYTF. CDR3 DNA: TGTGCCAGTAGGAGACAGGGCGACTACACCTTC.

The chain recombines TRBV19 with TRBJ2-5; TRBD1 matches at 7 bases. V gave up 8 bases and J gave up 5 bases; unmatched junction bases: 8. CDR3 length: 13 residues. CDR1 and CDR2 from the germline V gene are LNHDA and SQIVND (reference sequence). The CDR3 DNA reads TGTGCCAGTGGGGAACAGGGGTCGGAGACCCAGTACTTC. It yields the protein CASGEQGSETQYF.

This clone has just a few counts. V and J are TRBV11-2 and TRBJ2-1; 8 bases fit TRBD2. This CDR3 spans 15 amino acids. V gave up 1 base and J gave up 5 bases; unmatched junction bases: 4. CDR1 and CDR2 (germline): SGHAT, FQNNGV. For the CDR3, the DNA is TGTGCCAGCAGCTTAGTAGCGGGGATTAACAATGAGCAGTTCTTC. Translated: CASSLVAGINNEQFF.

This chain connects TRBV19 to TRBJ2-7; 8 bases match TRBD2. CDR1 and CDR2 (germline): LNHDA, SQIVND (reference sequence). The CDR3 length is 14 residues. V lost 6 bases and J lost 6; bases outside the gene matches: 10. CDR3 DNA: TGTGCCAGTAGACGGACTAGCAGTTCCGGCGAGCAGTACTTC. Amino acids: CASRRTSSSGEQYF.

The chain couples TRBV29-1 to TRBJ2-7, with 8 bases aligning to TRBD2. Unmatched junction bases numbered 9, after V lost 4 bases and J lost 4 bases. This CDR3 is 14 amino acids long. Germline V gene lookup returns CDR1 SQVTM and CDR2 ANQGSEA. CDR3 sequence: CSVGSGGGRYEQYF. The CDR3 nucleotides are TGCAGCGTTGGGTCCGGGGGGGGGCGGTACGAGCAGTACTTC.

V gene TRBV7-3 combines with J gene TRBJ1-2; maybe TRBD1 (6 bases). Germline lookup yields CDR1 SGHTA and CDR2 FQGTGA. The CDR3 extends over 16 amino acids. Trimming took 0 bases from V and 7 from J, leaving 18 bases between them. The CDR3 DNA reads TGTGCCAGCAGCTTAACGGGCCCTGTGCGGGGGGCTGGCTACACCTTC. It specifies CASSLTGPVRGAGYTF. Based on the CDR3 plus reference TRBV7-3 and TRBJ1-2, the full variable domain is GAGVSQTPSNKVTEKGKYVELRCDPISGHTALYWYRQSLGQGPEFLIYFQGTGAADDSGLPNDRFFAVRPEGSVSTLKIQRTERGDSAVYLCASSLTGPVRGAGYTFGSGTRLTVV.

The chain recombines TRBV10-2 with TRBJ2-3; possible D gene TRBD1, 6 bases. Germline values: CDR1 WSHSY, CDR2 SAAADI. The CDR3 extends over 15 amino acids. Trimming removed 6 bases from V and 0 bases from J, with 13 bases in between. The CDR3 DNA is TGCGCCAGCAGGCGACAGGAGGTTAGCACAGATACGCAGTATTTT. Protein product: CASRRQEVSTDTQYF.

CDR3 sequence reads: CASSSPGGTDTQYF. The DNA of the CDR3 is TGTGCCAGCAGTTCCCCGGGGGGCACAGATACGCAGTATTTT. The chain couples TRBV7-2 to TRBJ2-3; a weak D match, TRBD2 (6 bases). This CDR3 has 14 amino acids. Germline V gene lookup returns CDR1 SGHTA and CDR2 FQGNSA. V gave up 6 bases and J gave up 1 base, with 11 bases separating them.

The rearrangement joins TRBV7-9 to TRBJ1-5; the D gene is possibly TRBD1 (6 bases). Trimming took 1 base from V and 1 from J, leaving 11 bases between them. The germline V gene has CDR1 SEHNR and CDR2 FQNEAQ (reference sequence). The CDR3 contains 16 residues. The CDR3 sequence: CASSLGGTGSNQPQHF. For the CDR3, the DNA is TGTGCCAGCAGCTTAGGGGGCACAGGGAGCAATCAGCCCCAGCATTTT. Full variable domain (remainder filled in from reference TRBV7-9 and TRBJ1-5): DTGVSQNPRHKITKRGQNVTFRCDPISEHNRLYWYRQTLGQGPEFLTYFQNEAQLEKSRLLSDRFSAERPKGSFSTLEIQRTEQGDSAMYLCASSLGGTGSNQPQHFGDGTRLSIL.

This chain joins TRBV18 and TRBJ1-3; 11 positions match TRBD1. V shed 4 bases, J shed 0 bases, and the junction held 2 bases outside the gene matches. The CDR3 runs 16 residues. CDR1 is KGHSH and CDR2 is LQKENI in the germline V gene. CDR3 amino acids: CASSRGTGGSGNTIYF. Written as DNA, the CDR3 is TGTGCCAGCTCACGCGGGACAGGGGGCTCTGGAAACACCATATATTTT.

The chain uses TRBV6-7 and TRBJ2-3; TRBD2 agrees at 7 bases. TRBV6-7 qualifies as an ORF whose function is uncertain. The J segment lost 0 bases and the V segment lost 7 bases, leaving 10 bases of the junction unmatched. The CDR3 length is 16 residues. CDR3 protein: CASTPRGGSSTDTQYF. As DNA, the CDR3 is TGTGCCAGCACCCCTCGGGGAGGGTCTAGCACAGATACGCAGTATTTT.

The CDR3 loop reads CASSLAGLAAGELFF. CDR3 sequence (DNA): TGTGCCAGCAGCTTAGCTGGACTAGCAGCCGGGGAGCTGTTTTTT. The V and J genes are TRBV7-9 and TRBJ2-2, with TRBD2 matching 8 bases. The CDR3 is made up of 15 amino acids. Germline values: CDR1 SEHNR, CDR2 FQNEAQ (reference sequence). After removal of 0 bases from V and 6 bases from J, the junction contained 3 bases not matched to a gene.

V is TRBV7-2 and J is TRBJ2-3, with TRBD1 as a possible D gene (5 bases). V was clipped by 3 bases and J by 9 bases, with 13 bases between them. Germline CDR1 SGHTA, CDR2 FQGNSA. The CDR3 is 13 amino acids. The CDR3 DNA is TGTGCCAGCAGCTTGGACATAGTATTAACGCAGTATTTT. Encoded protein: CASSLDIVLTQYF.

The chain recombines TRBV5-4 with TRBJ2-2; 13 bases line up with TRBD2. Unmatched junction bases numbered 2, after V lost 4 bases and J lost 8 bases. Germline CDR1 is SGHNT and CDR2 is YYREEE (reference sequence). The CDR3 contains 14 residues. This CDR3 reads CASSPGLAGGELFF. As DNA, the CDR3 is TGTGCCAGCAGCCCGGGACTAGCGGGGGGGGAGCTGTTTTTT.